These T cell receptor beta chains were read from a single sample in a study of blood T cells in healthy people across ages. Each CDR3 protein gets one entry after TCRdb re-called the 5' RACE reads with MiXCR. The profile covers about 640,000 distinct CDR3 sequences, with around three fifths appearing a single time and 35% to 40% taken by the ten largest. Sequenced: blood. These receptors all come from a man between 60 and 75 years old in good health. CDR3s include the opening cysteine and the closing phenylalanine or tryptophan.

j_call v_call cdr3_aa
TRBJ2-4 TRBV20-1 CSTDRGENIQYF
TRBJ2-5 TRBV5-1 CASSPEGQGGEQYF
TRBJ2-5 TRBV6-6 CASSSTGTSAEAQYF
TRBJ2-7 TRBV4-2 CASSQGLDRAYEQYF
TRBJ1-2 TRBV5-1 CASTPQGNYGYTF
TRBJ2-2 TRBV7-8 CASSLARWDRDQTGELFF
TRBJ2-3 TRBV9 CASSVAGVNTQYF
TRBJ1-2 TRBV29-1 CSVGDIDYGYTF
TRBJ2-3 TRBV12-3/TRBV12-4 CASRQGLSTATQYF
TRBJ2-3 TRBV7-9 CASSLFEDTDTQYF
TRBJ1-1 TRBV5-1 CASRRRTGGTGRGTEAFF
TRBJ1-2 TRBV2 CASIPGWGLGYTF
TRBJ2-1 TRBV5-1 CASSFRRDPGNEQFF
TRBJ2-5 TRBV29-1 CSVNREETQYF
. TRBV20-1 CSADPGLGAYEQYF
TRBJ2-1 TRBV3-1 CASSNTLAGGRNEQFF
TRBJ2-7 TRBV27 CASSLSTGDEQYF
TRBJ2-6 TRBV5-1 CASRVAGANVLTF
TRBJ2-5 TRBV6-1 CASINGPQETQYF
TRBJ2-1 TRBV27 CASSLLDRGPYNEQFF
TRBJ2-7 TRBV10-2 CASSESPAISYEQYF
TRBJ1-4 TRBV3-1 CASSQTGTASEKLFF
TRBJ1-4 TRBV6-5 CASSPRIADEKLFF
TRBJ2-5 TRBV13 CASSLITRGSFQETQYF
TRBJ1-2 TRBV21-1 CASSKVRGWTGGYTF
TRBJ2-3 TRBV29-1 CSVEQAGGDTQYF
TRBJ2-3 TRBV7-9 CASSSGTSFGPDTQYF
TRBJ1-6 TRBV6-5 CASSPRVSGQGSPLHF
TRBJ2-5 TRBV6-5 CASSPDWTSGWETQYF
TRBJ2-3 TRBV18 CASSKGARGTDTQYF
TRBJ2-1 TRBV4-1 CASSPQGDNEQFF
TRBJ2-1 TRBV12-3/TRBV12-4 CASSSGTDAGNKQFF
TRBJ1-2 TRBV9 CASAETGDFGYTF
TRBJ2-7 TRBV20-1 CSARDVASATYEQYF
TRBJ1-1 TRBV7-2 CASSLVRMNTEAFF
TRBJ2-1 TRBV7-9 CASSSSQLAGGPSTNEQFF
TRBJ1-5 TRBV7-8 CASSLMGTASVIGNQPQHF
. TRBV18 CASSPFGTGPDEQYF
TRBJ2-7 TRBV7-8 CASSLPGTGGYEQYF
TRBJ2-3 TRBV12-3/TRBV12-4 CASRFGVDMQYF
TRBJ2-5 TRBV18 CASSPGTSNNEQYF